The sequence of this TCR beta chain was determined in a study of post-analysis software for immune sequencing data. As for the study in general: Relapsing-remitting, secondary progressive and progressive-relapsing multiple sclerosis were all included among the disease courses.

Overall study results and limits: Five or six TRBV segments, TRBV5-6, TRBV5-1 and TRBV20-1 among them, were found more frequent in patients than controls. Controls' normalized Chao1 diversity significantly exceeded that of multiple sclerosis patients. Under the F measure, samples that were prepared in one batch clustered strongly together.

This clonotype was picked up a small number of times. Its antigen is not known. TCR beta cDNA libraries had unique molecular identifiers. Input of roughly 1 to 11 million T cells yielded a few hundred thousand cDNA molecules. TCRdb called the PCR reads again in MiXCR, with one record for every CDR3 protein. The profile shows under 900,000 distinct CDR3 sequences, approximately 50% of them singletons. The CDR3 contains 15 residues. Trimming shortened V by 6 bases and J by 9 bases, and 24 bases separated the two germline ends. Germline-derived CDR1 and CDR2 are SQVTM and ANQGSEA. This receptor was taken from a girl aged 5-17 years with multiple sclerosis. The chain combines TRBV29-1 with TRBJ2-1; D tentatively fits TRBD1 or TRBD2 (5 bases each). The source material was blood. CDR3 sequence (DNA): TGCAGCGTCCCCACCGGGACCTATTACACTGTTGAGCAGTTCTTC. Its translation: CSVPTGTYYTVEQFF.